This T cell receptor beta chain was captured by sequencing in a study of radiotherapy plus CTLA-4 blockade in lung cancer. Study outcomes and limitations: Strongest reported response predictors: early blood clone changes and post-radiation interferon-beta. Clones of tumor-derived TCRs expanded in blood after radiotherapy plus ipilimumab.

The CDR3 spans 12 residues. V shed 7 bases, J shed 4 bases, and the junction held 0 bases outside the gene matches. Germline lookup yields CDR1 LNHDA and CDR2 SQIVND (reference sequence). Regarding this clone: Antigen specificity is unknown.

TCRdb keeps only in-frame clones here, not all; method: immunoSEQ multiplex PCR. The sample lists 45,000 or so clones; around 76% were seen once. The sequencing used peripheral blood, collected from a patient treated with radiotherapy plus ipilimumab. The sequence was collected from a human donor with non-small cell lung cancer who had stable disease on radiotherapy plus ipilimumab. V usage is TRBV19 and J usage is TRBJ2-2; 7 bases line up with TRBD1. As DNA, the CDR3 is TGTGCCAGTAACAGGGGCACCGGGGAGCTGTTTTTT. This translates into CASNRGTGELFF.